Below are 7 T cell receptor beta chains sequenced from a single sample in a study of cytomegalovirus exposure and HLA in healthy donors. Primers: 60 Vbeta forward and 13 Jbeta reverse. The method was immunoSEQ multiplex PCR; TCRdb's version includes in-frame clones alone and lacks a portion of them. The top ten clones hold approximately 4% of a sample with 100,000 to 150,000 clones, roughly 80% of them seen once. The sequenced material came from PBMCs. The receptors were gathered from a young man in good health and CMV-seropositive.

V is TRBV5-4 and J is TRBJ2-3; 12 nucleotides line up with TRBD2. The CDR3 contains 15 residues. Trimming removed 3 bases from V and 4 bases from J; junction bases left unmatched: 3. Germline CDR1 and CDR2: SGHNT and YYREEE (reference sequence). Here the CDR3 reads CASSSTSGSSDTQYF. The CDR3, as DNA: TGTGCCAGCAGCTCGACTAGCGGGAGTTCAGATACGCAGTATTTT.

The V gene is TRBV2, the J gene TRBJ2-4, with 8 nucleotides matching TRBD1. V was pared by 2 bases and J by 15 bases, with 12 bases of the junction left unmatched. Per the germline V gene, CDR1 is SNHLY and CDR2 is FYNNEI. This CDR3 contains 14 residues. The CDR3 reads CASSELPTGVGRYF. Written as DNA, the CDR3 is TGTGCCAGCAGTGAACTACCGACAGGGGTAGGTCGGTACTTC. Using reference TRBV2 and TRBJ2-4 for the parts outside the CDR3, the full variable domain is EPEVTQTPSHQVTQMGQEVILRCVPISNHLYFYWYRQILGQKVEFLVSFYNNEISEKSEIFDDQFSVERPDGSNFTLKIRSTKLEDSAMYFCASSELPTGVGRYFGAGTRLSVL.

The chain combines TRBV30 with TRBJ1-5, with TRBD1 matching 9 bases. CDR1 and CDR2 from the germline V gene are GTSNPN and SVGIG (reference sequence). J gave up 2 bases and V 1 base, and 9 bases lay outside the gene matches. The CDR3 spans 17 residues. CDR3 nucleotides: TGTGCCTGGAGTGCGCACAGGGGGCCCATGGGCAATCAGCCCCAGCATTTT. It codes for CAWSAHRGPMGNQPQHF.

The rearrangement links TRBV25-1 to TRBJ1-6, with D perhaps matching TRBD1 (6 bases). Looked up from germline, CDR1 is MGHDK and CDR2 is SYGVNS. The CDR3 consists of 15 residues. Trimming stripped 1 base from V and 8 bases from J, with 12 bases between. This CDR3 reads CASSEFPGADSPLHF. Written as DNA, the CDR3 is TGTGCCAGCAGTGAATTCCCAGGGGCGGATTCACCCCTCCACTTT.

This rearrangement joins TRBV9 to TRBJ2-6; 7 nucleotides line up with TRBD1. Trimming at V came to 3 bases and at J to 4 bases, leaving 10 bases not matched to a gene. The germline CDR1 and CDR2 sequences are SGDLS and YYNGEE. This CDR3 region has 17 residues. Written as DNA, the CDR3 is TGTGCCAGCAGCGGAGGAGACAGGGACGGCGGGGCCAACGTCCTGACTTTC. Its translation is CASSGGDRDGGANVLTF.

This chain links TRBV13 with TRBJ2-3; 7 nucleotides align to TRBD1. J lost 7 bases, V lost 2 bases, and 6 bases had no gene match. The CDR3 has 14 amino acids. Germline CDR1 reads PRHDT; CDR2 reads FYEKMQ (reference sequence). DNA of the CDR3: TGTGCCAGCAGCTTAAGACAGGGACGGAATACGCAGTATTTT. It yields the protein CASSLRQGRNTQYF.

The chain carries TRBV30 and TRBJ2-1; D gene ambiguous. The CDR3 loop spans 14 amino acids. Germline loops: CDR1 GTSNPN, CDR2 SVGIG (reference sequence). V lost 0 bases to trimming and J lost 0 bases, with 6 bases between them. The CDR3 DNA follows: TGTGCCTGGAGTGTACTGAGCTCCTACAATGAGCAGTTCTTC. It encodes CAWSVLSSYNEQFF. Using reference TRBV30 and TRBJ2-1 for the parts outside the CDR3, the full variable domain is SQTIHQWPATLVQPVGSPLSLECTVEGTSNPNLYWYRQAAGRGLQLLFYSVGIGQISSEVPQNLSASRPQDRQFILSSKKLLLSDSGFYLCAWSVLSSYNEQFFGPGTRLTVL.